The T cell receptor (beta chain) under discussion was sequenced for a study of T cells expressing NK-cell markers. Study at large: Repertoires of TCR beta were obtained from T cells sorted as CD3+CD56+NKG2C+, CD3+CD56+NKG2C- and CD3+CD56-NKG2C+. General observations from the study: Dominant NKG2C+ clonotypes accounted for about 1.0-8% of CD8+ T cells in several donors. The CD3+CD56-NKG2C+ fraction was also led by these clonotypes in a few donors.

In regard to this clonotype: Antigen specificity is unknown.

The CDR3 length is 14 residues. For TCR beta, cDNA was produced by 5'RACE template switching with UMIs. TCRdb re-called the 5' RACE reads and gives one entry per CDR3 protein, without DNA. In total, the table holds about 390,000 distinct CDR3 sequences. The sequence was obtained from a woman in her 50s in good health. The genes are TRBV12-3 or TRBV12-4 and TRBJ2-5; TCRdb calls TRBD1, which cannot be checked without DNA. Sequenced input: blood T cells: a sorted CD56 or NKG2C T cell subset, CD4+ or CD8+ T cells, or bulk PBMC T cells (not recorded which). CDR3 sequence reads: CASTVRGGAGTQYF.